The present entry profiles one T cell receptor (beta chain) with its context. Authors' analysis steps: Amplification of reference gene primers provided the estimated nucleated cell counts. Profiled with immunoSEQ multiplex PCR; TCRdb holds only in-frame clones, not every one. Clone size and the V and J calls come from that table; the DNA yielded D and trimming. The profile shows 60,000 to 75,000 clones, around 85% of them singletons. This record comes from a study of blood T cell repertoires in COVID-19. The sequence derives from a human donor in a cohort sampled during active COVID-19. The sequenced sample consisted of peripheral blood.

The CDR3: CASSPGQTYGYTF. As DNA, the CDR3 is TGTGCCAGCAGCCCGGGACAGACCTATGGCTACACCTTC. The rearrangement uses TRBV5-6 and TRBJ1-2, with TRBD1 matching 7 bases. The CDR3 runs to 13 residues. J gave up 4 bases and V 4 bases, and 4 bases lay outside the gene matches. CDR1 SGHDT and CDR2 YYEEEE come from the germline V gene.